This T cell receptor beta chain was observed in a study of regulatory T cells in long-lasting Graves disease. Study context: For a period under 3 months, newly diagnosed Graves' patients had taken antithyroid drugs. Points from the study as a whole: Persistent disease exhibited a predilection for TRBV28, TRBJ1-2 and TRBJ2-5.

Construction of TCR beta libraries relied on iRepertoire HTBI primers and on Arm-PCR targeting CDR3 regions. From the multiplex PCR reads, TCRdb called clonotypes with MiXCR, one entry per CDR3 protein. This table has approximately 400,000 distinct CDR3 sequences, roughly a sixth appearing once. Time point given: newly diagnosed GD, antithyroid drugs for less than 3 months. After RNA was extracted from PBMCs, the TCR library was made from it. Trimming removed 3 bases from V and 2 bases from J, with 4 bases in between. Germline values: CDR1 SQVTM, CDR2 ANQGSEA. This CDR3 has 11 amino acids. This clonotype was picked up many times. The antigen is unknown.

The TCR was taken from a female donor with Graves disease. The rearrangement uses TRBV29-1 and TRBJ1-1; D gene ambiguous. The source was peripheral blood mononuclear cells (PBMCs), collected at new diagnosis, from a patient treated with antithyroid drugs. The CDR3 sequence: CSVDSNTEAFF. CDR3 bases: TGCAGCGTTGACAGTAACACTGAAGCTTTCTTT.